This record concerns one T cell receptor (beta chain) sequence. Its antigen is unknown. Since a much larger clone is just one base distant, this may be a read error. The data are from a study of T cell repertoires in cytomegalovirus infection (dated by TCRdb to about 2019). The study in broad terms: Donor HLA type was relevant to the analysis, because carriage of CMV infection together with the matching HLA type was indicated by public TCR beta signatures. The paper as a whole reports these results and caveats: The ex vivo response was dominated by HLA-C-restricted CMV-specific TCR beta clonotypes, which also provided the single most frequent clonotype in two of eight donors. In both this cohort and an independent cohort of approximately 350 donors, the cumulative frequency of public TCR beta family members distinguished carriers of CMV infection plus the relevant HLA type.

V and J lose 6 bases and 3 bases, and a span of 12 bases separates them. Taken from the germline V gene (reference sequence), the CDR1 and CDR2 loops are MNHNY and SVGAGI. From the cysteine up to the phenylalanine, the CDR3 has a length of 14 residues. The only DNA kept is the CDR3, 42 bases in frame from the first base. The sample was run on an Illumina HiSeq 1500. Starting from the raw public reads, TCRdb applied fastp trimming at Q25, assembled clones with MiXCR and retained in-frame beta chains. Each entry is one CDR3 protein sequence, shown with its most common DNA and genes. A total of approximately 750,000 distinct CDR3 sequences appear in this sample, 35% to 45% of them only once. Jointly, the top ten make up more than 2.5% of the sample.

The clonotype comes from a human donor in good health (CMV status not recorded). Some clones in this sample may be carry-over from other donors' samples. Material for sequencing was PBMCs. The chain is encoded by TRBV6-6 joined to TRBJ1-5, with no confidently assigned D gene. The DNA sequence is given as TGTGCCAGCAGCACCGAGACAAACAATCAGCCCCAGCATTTT. This sequence encodes CASSTETNNQPQHF.